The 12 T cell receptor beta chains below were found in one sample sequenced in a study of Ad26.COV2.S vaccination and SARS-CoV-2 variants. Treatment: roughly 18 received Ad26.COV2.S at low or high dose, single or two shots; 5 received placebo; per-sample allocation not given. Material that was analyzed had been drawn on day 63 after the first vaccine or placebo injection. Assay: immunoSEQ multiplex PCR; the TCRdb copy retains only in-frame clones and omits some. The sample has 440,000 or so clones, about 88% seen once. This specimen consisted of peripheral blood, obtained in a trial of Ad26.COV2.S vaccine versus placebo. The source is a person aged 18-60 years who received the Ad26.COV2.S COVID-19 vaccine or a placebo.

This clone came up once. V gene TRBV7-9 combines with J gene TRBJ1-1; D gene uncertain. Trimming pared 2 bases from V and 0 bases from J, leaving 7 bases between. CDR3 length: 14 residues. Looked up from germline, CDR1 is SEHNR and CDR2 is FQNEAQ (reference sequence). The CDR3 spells CASSLNVMNTEAFF. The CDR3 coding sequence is TGTGCCAGCAGCTTAAACGTTATGAACACTGAAGCTTTCTTT.

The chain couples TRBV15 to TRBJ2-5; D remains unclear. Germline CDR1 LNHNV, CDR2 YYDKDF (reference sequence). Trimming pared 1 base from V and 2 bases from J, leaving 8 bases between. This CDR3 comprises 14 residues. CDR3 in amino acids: CATSRVMPQETQYF. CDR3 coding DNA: TGTGCCACCAGCAGAGTCATGCCGCAAGAGACCCAGTACTTC.

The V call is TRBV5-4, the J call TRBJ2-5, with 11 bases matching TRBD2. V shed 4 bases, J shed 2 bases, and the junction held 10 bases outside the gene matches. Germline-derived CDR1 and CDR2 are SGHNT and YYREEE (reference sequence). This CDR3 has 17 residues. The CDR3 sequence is CASSLTTLAGVQETQYF. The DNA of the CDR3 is TGTGCCAGCAGCCTGACAACACTAGCGGGGGTACAAGAGACCCAGTACTTC.

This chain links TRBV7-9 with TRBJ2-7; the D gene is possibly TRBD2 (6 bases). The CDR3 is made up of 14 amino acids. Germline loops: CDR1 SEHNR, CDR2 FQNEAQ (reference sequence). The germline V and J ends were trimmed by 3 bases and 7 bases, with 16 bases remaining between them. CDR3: CASSFGLAAGEQYF. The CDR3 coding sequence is TGTGCCAGCAGCTTCGGATTAGCGGCCGGGGAGCAGTACTTC. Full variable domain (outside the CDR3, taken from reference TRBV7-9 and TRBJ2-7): DTGVSQNPRHKITKRGQNVTFRCDPISEHNRLYWYRQTLGQGPEFLTYFQNEAQLEKSRLLSDRFSAERPKGSFSTLEIQRTEQGDSAMYLCASSFGLAAGEQYFGPGTRLTVT.

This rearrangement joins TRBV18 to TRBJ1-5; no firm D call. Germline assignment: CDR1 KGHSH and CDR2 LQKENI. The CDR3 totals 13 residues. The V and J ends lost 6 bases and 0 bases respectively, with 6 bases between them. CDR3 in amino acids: CASSPPSNQPQHF. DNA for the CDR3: TGTGCCAGCTCCCCCCCTAGCAATCAGCCCCAGCATTTT. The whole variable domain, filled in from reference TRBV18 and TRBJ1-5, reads NAGVMQNPRHLVRRRGQEARLRCSPMKGHSHVYWYRQLPEEGLKFMVYLQKENIIDESGMPKERFSAEFPKEGPSILRIQQVVRGDSAAYFCASSPPSNQPQHFGDGTRLSIL.

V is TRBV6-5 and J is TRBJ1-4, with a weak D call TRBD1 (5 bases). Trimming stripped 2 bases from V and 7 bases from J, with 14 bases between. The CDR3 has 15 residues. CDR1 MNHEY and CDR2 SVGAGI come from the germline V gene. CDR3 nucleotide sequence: TGTGCCAGCAGTTACCCAAGAGGGGTTCGTGAAAAACTGTTTTTT. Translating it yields CASSYPRGVREKLFF.

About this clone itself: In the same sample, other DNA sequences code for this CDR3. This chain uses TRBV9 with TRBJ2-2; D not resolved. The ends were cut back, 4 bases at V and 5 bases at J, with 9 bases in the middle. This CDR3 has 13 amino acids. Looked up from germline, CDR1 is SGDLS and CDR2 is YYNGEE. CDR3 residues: CASSPSITGELFF. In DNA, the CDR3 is TGTGCCAGCAGCCCCAGTATAACCGGGGAGCTGTTTTTT.

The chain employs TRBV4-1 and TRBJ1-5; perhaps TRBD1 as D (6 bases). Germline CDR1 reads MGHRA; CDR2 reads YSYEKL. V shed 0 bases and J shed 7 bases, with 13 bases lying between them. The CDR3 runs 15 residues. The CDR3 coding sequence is TGCGCCAGCAGCCAAGATAGGGGGGCTCGGCAGCCCCAGCATTTT. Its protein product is CASSQDRGARQPQHF.

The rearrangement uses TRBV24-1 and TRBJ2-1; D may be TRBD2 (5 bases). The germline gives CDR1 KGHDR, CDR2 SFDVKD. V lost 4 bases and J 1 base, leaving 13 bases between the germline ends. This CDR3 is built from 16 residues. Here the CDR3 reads CATSEVSSGSYNEQFF. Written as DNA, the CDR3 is TGTGCCACCAGTGAAGTCTCCAGCGGTTCCTACAATGAGCAGTTCTTC.

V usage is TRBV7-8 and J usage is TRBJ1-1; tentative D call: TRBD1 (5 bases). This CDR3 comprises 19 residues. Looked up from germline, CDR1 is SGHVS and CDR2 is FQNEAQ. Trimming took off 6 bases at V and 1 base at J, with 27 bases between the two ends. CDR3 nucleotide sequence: TGTGCCAGCAGGAGGTCGGTGGTGCGGGACCCCACGCGGAACACTGAAGCTTTCTTT. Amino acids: CASRRSVVRDPTRNTEAFF.

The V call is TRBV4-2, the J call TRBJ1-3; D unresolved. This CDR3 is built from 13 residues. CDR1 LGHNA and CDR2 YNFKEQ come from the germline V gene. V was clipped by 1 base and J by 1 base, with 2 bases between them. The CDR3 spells CASSQASGNTIYF. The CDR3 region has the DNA TGTGCCAGCAGCCAAGCTTCTGGAAACACCATATATTTT.

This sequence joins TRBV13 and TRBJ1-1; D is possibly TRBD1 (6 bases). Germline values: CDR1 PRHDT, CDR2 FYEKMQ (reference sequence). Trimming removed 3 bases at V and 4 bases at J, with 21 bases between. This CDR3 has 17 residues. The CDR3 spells CASSLQGLGWLGTEAFF. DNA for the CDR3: TGTGCCAGCAGCTTGCAGGGGCTAGGTTGGTTGGGCACTGAAGCTTTCTTT.